The 8 T cell receptor beta chains presented below share a single source sample, sequenced in a study of response to subunit inactivated influenza vaccine. TCRdb reanalysed the RT-PCR reads using MiXCR and keeps one entry per CDR3 protein. The table lists about 500,000 distinct CDR3 sequences, around 7.9% of them singletons. Sequences were derived from PBMCs from blood, sampled around 25 months after vaccination. The receptors originated from a man between 50 and 70 years old who received an inactivated influenza vaccine.

This clonotype was seen more than once but under ten times. The V call is TRBV2, the J call TRBJ2-7, with D perhaps matching TRBD2 (5 bases). Trimming left V 1 base short and J 2 bases short, with 9 bases between. This CDR3 has 14 amino acids. Germline V gene sequence: CDR1 SNHLY, CDR2 FYNNEI. The DNA of the CDR3 is TGTGCCAGCAGTGAAGTGAGGGAACCCTACGAGCAGTACTTC. Encoded protein: CASSEVREPYEQYF.

In its sample, this clonotype was seen a few times. The rearrangement uses TRBV6-1 and TRBJ2-3; D is perhaps TRBD2 (6 bases). In germline, CDR1 is MNHNS, CDR2 SASEGT. Between the trimmed V and J ends, which lost 5 bases and 2 bases, there was a span of 14 bases. The CDR3 totals 15 residues. The CDR3 DNA sequence: TGTGCCAGCAGTCCCACGGGACTGATCACAGATACGCAGTATTTT. This sequence encodes CASSPTGLITDTQYF.

This clonotype came up many times. The chain is built from TRBV6-2 or TRBV6-3 and TRBJ2-7; either TRBD1 or TRBD2 may fit D (5 bases each). Germline V gene data show CDR1 as MNHEY and CDR2 as SVGEGT. The CDR3 runs 14 residues. Trimming took off 6 bases at V and 3 bases at J, with 15 bases between the two ends. The CDR3 loop reads CASRPSGPNYEQYF. Written as DNA, the CDR3 is TGTGCCAGCAGGCCCTCGGGACCCAACTACGAGCAGTACTTC.

The gene calls are TRBV29-1 and TRBJ1-1; no clear D gene. Trimming shortened V by 5 bases and J by 10 bases, and 35 bases separated the two germline ends. Germline CDR1 is SQVTM and CDR2 is ANQGSEA. CDR3 size: 18 residues. CDR3 region: CSVRSPISVGARNVVAFF. The CDR3 DNA follows: TGCAGCGTTCGTTCACCCATATCCGTGGGTGCTAGAAACGTAGTAGCTTTCTTT.

The table lists this clonotype with a few counts. The chain recombines TRBV4-2 with TRBJ2-5; 13 bases map to TRBD2. The CDR3 is 18 amino acids. Germline V gene data show CDR1 as LGHNA and CDR2 as YNFKEQ. With 0 bases clipped from V and 1 base from J, the junction kept 5 bases outside the gene matches. The CDR3: CASSQEGTSGALQETQYF. CDR3 coding DNA: TGTGCCAGCAGCCAAGAGGGGACTAGCGGGGCCCTCCAAGAGACCCAGTACTTC.

The rearrangement links TRBV29-1 to TRBJ2-5; 7 bases align to TRBD1. The CDR3 covers 13 residues. V lost 7 bases, J lost 5 bases, and 10 bases stayed unmatched. CDR1 SQVTM and CDR2 ANQGSEA come from the germline V gene. The CDR3 bases are TGCAGCGCCTCCCAGGGCAGGGGGGAGACCCAGTACTTC. It is translated as CSASQGRGETQYF.

This clonotype was seen many times. This sequence joins TRBV7-2 and TRBJ2-5; D is perhaps TRBD1 (6 bases). Germline lookup yields CDR1 SGHTA and CDR2 FQGNSA. The CDR3 spans 15 residues. The germline V and J ends were trimmed by 5 bases and 2 bases, with 15 bases remaining between them. This chain's CDR3 is CASSLNPGQQETQYF. The CDR3 DNA sequence: TGTGCCAGCAGCCTAAACCCGGGACAACAAGAGACCCAGTACTTC.

This clonotype was seen at least ten times. J is TRBJ1-6 and V is TRBV4-1; 9 bases fit TRBD1. V gave up 4 bases and J gave up 9 bases; unmatched junction bases: 7. CDR1 is MGHRA and CDR2 is YSYEKL in the germline V gene. The length of the CDR3 is 15 residues. CDR3 in amino acids: CASSPGQGSGSPLHF. The DNA of the CDR3 is TGCGCCAGCAGCCCGGGACAGGGCAGCGGTTCACCCCTCCACTTT.